Presented here are 3 T cell receptor beta chains from one specimen sequenced in a study of T cell responses to AZD1222 COVID-19 vaccine. The protocol was immunoSEQ multiplex PCR, while the TCRdb copy is restricted to in-frame clones and leaves out a portion. The table has approximately 99,000 clones, 70% to 90% seen once. The sequencing here drew on peripheral blood, taken on day 0 of AZD1222 vaccination. All receptors derive from an adult in good health.

V gene TRBV7-8 combines with J gene TRBJ2-5; unclear D gene. The germline gives CDR1 SGHVS, CDR2 FQNEAQ. Deletions cut 1 base from V and 4 bases from J, with 10 bases between. This CDR3 has 14 amino acids. CDR3 coding DNA: TGTGCCAGCAGCTTAGGGGGTGAGCGAGAGACCCAGTACTTC. This encodes CASSLGGERETQYF.

This chain joins TRBV5-8 and TRBJ2-2, with TRBD2 identical over 7 bases. The V and J ends lost 9 bases and 4 bases, in that order; junction bases with no gene match: 9. Looked up from germline, CDR1 is SGHTS and CDR2 is YDEGEE. The CDR3 is 14 amino acids. The CDR3 nucleotides read TGTGCCACTGCGTGGCTAGCGGTCACCGGGGAGCTGTTTTTT. Translation: CATAWLAVTGELFF.

V usage is TRBV12-3 or TRBV12-4 and J usage is TRBJ1-2, with D unclear. The CDR3 is 11 residues long. Trimming shortened V by 0 bases and J by 4 bases, and 0 bases separated the two germline ends. Here the CDR3 DNA reads TGTGCCAGCAGTTTAGCCTATGGCTACACCTTC. It encodes CASSLAYGYTF.